Listed below are T cell receptor beta chains from one sample, sequenced in a study of blood T cell repertoires in COVID-19. The assay was immunoSEQ multiplex PCR, and TCRdb's table has in-frame clones only and misses some. The sample lists fewer than 250,000 clones; about four fifths were seen once. Specimen: peripheral blood. The source of these receptors is a woman aged 40 to 49 with active or convalescent COVID-19. CDR3s include the opening cysteine and the closing phenylalanine or tryptophan. Each record gives: J gene, D gene, clone size, V gene, CDR3 DNA, CDR3 protein. A D gene is named only where the DNA matches it firmly. Clone size appears in some rows only: once, few, many, or a class for an expanded clone.

j_gene: TRBJ2-3
d_gene: NA
abundance: NA
v_gene: TRBV2
CDR3nt: TGTGCCAGCAGTGCCTCAGGGGTGGCAACAGATACGCAGTATTTT
CDR3aa: CASSASGVATDTQYF

j_gene: TRBJ1-5
d_gene: NA
abundance: few
v_gene: TRBV27
CDR3nt: TGTGCCAGCAGTTCCTCTTTTTTCAGGGCCCCCAATCAGCCCCAGCATTTT
CDR3aa: CASSSSFFRAPNQPQHF

j_gene: TRBJ2-6
d_gene: NA
abundance: NA
v_gene: TRBV6-2/TRBV6-3
CDR3nt: TGTGCCAGCAGTTACGGCCCTACAGGGTATACTACCTCTGGGGCCAACGTCCTGACTTTC
CDR3aa: CASSYGPTGYTTSGANVLTF

j_gene: TRBJ1-5
d_gene: TRBD1
abundance: NA
v_gene: TRBV28
CDR3nt: TGTGCCAGCAGTTTCTCAGACAGGGGCAATCAGCCCCAGCATTTT
CDR3aa: CASSFSDRGNQPQHF

j_gene: TRBJ1-1
d_gene: NA
abundance: NA
v_gene: TRBV5-6
CDR3nt: TGTGCCAGCAGCTTTAGGTGGAGGACTGAAGCTTTCTTT
CDR3aa: CASSFRWRTEAFF

j_gene: TRBJ2-7
d_gene: NA
abundance: NA
v_gene: TRBV23-1
CDR3nt: TGCGCCAGCAGTCAAGACCTACCCTCGGGAGACTTC
CDR3aa: CASSQDLPSGDF

j_gene: TRBJ1-3
d_gene: NA
abundance: NA
v_gene: TRBV18
CDR3nt: TGTGCCAGCTCACCGGGGTCGGGGGACACCATATATTTT
CDR3aa: CASSPGSGDTIYF

j_gene: TRBJ1-3
d_gene: TRBD1
abundance: NA
v_gene: TRBV2
CDR3nt: TGTGCCAGCAGTGCCCGGGACAGGGGTTCGGGAAACACCATATATTTT
CDR3aa: CASSARDRGSGNTIYF

j_gene: TRBJ1-2
d_gene: TRBD1
abundance: NA
v_gene: TRBV19
CDR3nt: TGTGCCAGTAGTCCTGACAGGGGGCCTAACTATGGCTACACCTTC
CDR3aa: CASSPDRGPNYGYTF

j_gene: TRBJ1-2
d_gene: NA
abundance: NA
v_gene: TRBV12-3/TRBV12-4
CDR3nt: TGTGCCAGCAGTCCACAGGGATCCTATGGCTACACCTTC
CDR3aa: CASSPQGSYGYTF

j_gene: TRBJ1-2
d_gene: NA
abundance: once
v_gene: TRBV11-2
CDR3nt: TGTGCCAGCAGCCAGGCCAACCCCAGGGGAGGGGGCTACACCTTC
CDR3aa: CASSQANPRGGGYTF

j_gene: TRBJ2-7
d_gene: TRBD1
abundance: once
v_gene: TRBV19
CDR3nt: TGTGCCAGTAGTTTGAGCCGGGACAGAACCTACGAGCAGTACTTC
CDR3aa: CASSLSRDRTYEQYF

j_gene: TRBJ1-2
d_gene: TRBD1
abundance: NA
v_gene: TRBV6-6
CDR3nt: TGTGCCAGCATGGGAGACAGGGGCAAGGGAGATCGCTACACCTTC
CDR3aa: CASMGDRGKGDRYTF

j_gene: TRBJ2-3
d_gene: NA
abundance: once
v_gene: TRBV10-3
CDR3nt: TGTGCCATCAGTTATTCCACGGGCACAGATACGCAGTATTTT
CDR3aa: CAISYSTGTDTQYF

j_gene: TRBJ1-1
d_gene: TRBD1
abundance: NA
v_gene: TRBV7-9
CDR3nt: TGTGCCAGCAGCTCGACAGGGCTCCGGAACACTGAAGCTTTCTTT
CDR3aa: CASSSTGLRNTEAFF

j_gene: TRBJ2-2
d_gene: NA
abundance: once
v_gene: TRBV7-2
CDR3nt: TGTGCCAGCAGCACCCAGGGGACAACGAACACCGGGGAGCTGTTTTTT
CDR3aa: CASSTQGTTNTGELFF

j_gene: TRBJ2-7
d_gene: NA
abundance: once
v_gene: TRBV7-9
CDR3nt: TGTGCCAGCAGGGACAGCTACGAGCAGTACTTC
CDR3aa: CASRDSYEQYF

j_gene: TRBJ2-5
d_gene: NA
abundance: once
v_gene: TRBV5-6
CDR3nt: TGTGCCAGCAGCTTGGAGCAGGGGGGCTACCAAGAGACCCAGTACTTC
CDR3aa: CASSLEQGGYQETQYF

j_gene: TRBJ2-1
d_gene: NA
abundance: NA
v_gene: TRBV5-1
CDR3nt: TGCGCCAGCAGCCGCGACAGGTTCAATGAGCAGTTCTTC
CDR3aa: CASSRDRFNEQFF

j_gene: TRBJ1-5
d_gene: NA
abundance: NA
v_gene: TRBV7-9
CDR3nt: TGTGCCAGCAGCTTAGCCACGTCGAGCCTGGTTCAGCCCCAGCATTTT
CDR3aa: CASSLATSSLVQPQHF

j_gene: TRBJ2-7
d_gene: TRBD1
abundance: NA
v_gene: TRBV6-5
CDR3nt: TGTGCCAGCAGGATGACAGGGGGGGACGAGCAGTACTTC
CDR3aa: CASRMTGGDEQYF

j_gene: TRBJ1-4
d_gene: TRBD1
abundance: NA
v_gene: TRBV18
CDR3nt: TGTGCCAGCTCACCGTTGAGGACAGGGCTTGCGACTAATGAAAAACTGTTTTTT
CDR3aa: CASSPLRTGLATNEKLFF

j_gene: TRBJ1-1
d_gene: TRBD1
abundance: NA
v_gene: TRBV6-2/TRBV6-3
CDR3nt: TGTGCCAGCAGTTACACAGGGGCCGAGAACACTGAAGCTTTCTTT
CDR3aa: CASSYTGAENTEAFF

j_gene: TRBJ1-2
d_gene: NA
abundance: once
v_gene: TRBV19
CDR3nt: TGTGCCAGTAGTATACGTTCCGGGTTTAGACACTATGGCTACACCTTC
CDR3aa: CASSIRSGFRHYGYTF

j_gene: TRBJ2-1
d_gene: NA
abundance: NA
v_gene: TRBV2
CDR3nt: TGTGCCAGCAGTGGTTCAGCGCCCGCCTACAATGAGCAGTTCTTC
CDR3aa: CASSGSAPAYNEQFF

j_gene: TRBJ2-7
d_gene: TRBD2
abundance: NA
v_gene: TRBV6-6
CDR3nt: TGTGCCAGCAGTTACCGGACTAGCGGGGGGCCCTACGAGCAGTACTTC
CDR3aa: CASSYRTSGGPYEQYF

j_gene: TRBJ1-1
d_gene: NA
abundance: NA
v_gene: TRBV18
CDR3nt: TGTGCCAGCTCACTATCTGGGGGCCCAATGAACACTGAAGCTTTCTTT
CDR3aa: CASSLSGGPMNTEAFF

j_gene: TRBJ1-1
d_gene: NA
abundance: NA
v_gene: TRBV2
CDR3nt: TGTGCCAGCAGTGTCGGGGAAGGGACTGAAGCTTTCTTT
CDR3aa: CASSVGEGTEAFF

j_gene: TRBJ2-3
d_gene: TRBD2
abundance: once
v_gene: TRBV6-2/TRBV6-3
CDR3nt: TGTGCCAGCAGCACGCCTCTAGCGGGACGCACAGATACGCAGTATTTT
CDR3aa: CASSTPLAGRTDTQYF

j_gene: TRBJ2-3
d_gene: TRBD1
abundance: NA
v_gene: TRBV7-9
CDR3nt: TGTGCCAGCAGCCGACAGGGCCCCCTCACAGATACGCAGTATTTT
CDR3aa: CASSRQGPLTDTQYF

j_gene: TRBJ1-1
d_gene: NA
abundance: NA
v_gene: TRBV5-1
CDR3nt: TGCGCCAGCAGCTTGGGCCAGGGGACCCAGAACACTGAAGCTTTCTTT
CDR3aa: CASSLGQGTQNTEAFF

j_gene: TRBJ1-5
d_gene: TRBD1
abundance: NA
v_gene: TRBV6-5
CDR3nt: TGTGCCAGCAGTTCCAGGACAGGGCTAAGCAATCAGCCCCAGCATTTT
CDR3aa: CASSSRTGLSNQPQHF

j_gene: TRBJ2-6
d_gene: TRBD1
abundance: NA
v_gene: TRBV27
CDR3nt: TGTGCCAGCAGTGGGCAGGGGGCATTCTACGGGGCCAACGTCCTGACTTTC
CDR3aa: CASSGQGAFYGANVLTF

j_gene: TRBJ2-2
d_gene: NA
abundance: NA
v_gene: TRBV18
CDR3nt: TGTGCCAGCTCCTGGGGGCAAACCGGGGAGCTGTTTTTT
CDR3aa: CASSWGQTGELFF

j_gene: TRBJ1-4
d_gene: NA
abundance: NA
v_gene: TRBV2
CDR3nt: TGTGCCAGCAGTGACCGTGAAAAACTGTTTTTT
CDR3aa: CASSDREKLFF

j_gene: TRBJ2-1
d_gene: TRBD1
abundance: NA
v_gene: TRBV11-3
CDR3nt: TGTGCCAGCAGCTTAGGGGACAGCTCCTACAATGAGCAGTTCTTC
CDR3aa: CASSLGDSSYNEQFF

j_gene: TRBJ2-3
d_gene: TRBD2
abundance: few
v_gene: TRBV29-1
CDR3nt: TGCAGCGTTGAGCGGGAGGACTCCACAGATACGCAGTATTTT
CDR3aa: CSVEREDSTDTQYF

j_gene: TRBJ1-2
d_gene: NA
abundance: NA
v_gene: TRBV4-2
CDR3nt: TGTGCCAGCAGCCAAGAAAGGATACAGGACCTAGGCTACACCTTC
CDR3aa: CASSQERIQDLGYTF

j_gene: TRBJ2-7
d_gene: TRBD1
abundance: NA
v_gene: TRBV3-1/TRBV3-2
CDR3nt: TGTGCCAGCAGCAAGAGGACAGGGTACTCCTACGAGCAGTACTTC
CDR3aa: CASSKRTGYSYEQYF

j_gene: TRBJ1-1
d_gene: TRBD1
abundance: NA
v_gene: TRBV28
CDR3nt: TGTGCCAGCAGTATCAGGACAGGAACCGATGAAGCTTTCTTT
CDR3aa: CASSIRTGTDEAFF

j_gene: TRBJ1-2
d_gene: NA
abundance: NA
v_gene: TRBV6-5
CDR3nt: TGTGCCAGTGGGGGGGAGGGGTATGGCTACACCTTC
CDR3aa: CASGGEGYGYTF

j_gene: TRBJ2-1
d_gene: NA
abundance: NA
v_gene: TRBV28
CDR3nt: TGTGCCAGCAGTTCCACAGGGAATAAGCAGTTCTTC
CDR3aa: CASSSTGNKQFF